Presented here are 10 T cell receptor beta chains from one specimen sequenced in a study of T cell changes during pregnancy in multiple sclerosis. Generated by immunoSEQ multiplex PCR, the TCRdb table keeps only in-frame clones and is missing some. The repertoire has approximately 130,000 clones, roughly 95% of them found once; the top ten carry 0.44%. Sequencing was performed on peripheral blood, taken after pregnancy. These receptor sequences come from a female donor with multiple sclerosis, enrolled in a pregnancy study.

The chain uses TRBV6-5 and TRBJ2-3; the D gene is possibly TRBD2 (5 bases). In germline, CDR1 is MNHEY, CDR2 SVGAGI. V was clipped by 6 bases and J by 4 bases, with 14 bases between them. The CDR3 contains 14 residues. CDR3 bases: TGTGCCAGCAGGGTCGGCACGCGGGCAGATACGCAGTATTTT. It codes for CASRVGTRADTQYF.

The CDR3 region has the DNA TGTGCCAGCAGTTCCCGGGCGGCAGGGATATTGGGTGGCTACACCTTC. Translation gives CASSSRAAGILGGYTF. The chain has TRBV5-6 and TRBJ1-2, with a possible D match to TRBD1 (5 bases). The germline gives CDR1 SGHDT, CDR2 YYEEEE. V was clipped by 5 bases and J by 7 bases, with 24 bases between them. CDR3 length equals 16 residues.

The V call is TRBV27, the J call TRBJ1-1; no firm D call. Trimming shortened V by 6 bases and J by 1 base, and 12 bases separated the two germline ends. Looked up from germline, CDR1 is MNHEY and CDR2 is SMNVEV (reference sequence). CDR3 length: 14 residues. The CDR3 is CASRGSPANTEAFF. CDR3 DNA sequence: TGTGCCAGCAGGGGCAGTCCGGCGAACACTGAAGCTTTCTTT.

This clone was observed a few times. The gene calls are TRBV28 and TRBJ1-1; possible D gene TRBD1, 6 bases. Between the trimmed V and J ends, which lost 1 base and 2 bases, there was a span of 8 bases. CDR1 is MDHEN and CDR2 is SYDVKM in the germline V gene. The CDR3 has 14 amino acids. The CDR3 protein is CASSLLGANTEAFF. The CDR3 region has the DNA TGTGCCAGCAGTTTATTGGGGGCTAACACTGAAGCTTTCTTT.

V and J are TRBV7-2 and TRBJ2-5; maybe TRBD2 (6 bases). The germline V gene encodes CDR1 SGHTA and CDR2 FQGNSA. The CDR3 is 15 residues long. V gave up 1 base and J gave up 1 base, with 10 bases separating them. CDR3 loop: CASSLDGRIQETQYF. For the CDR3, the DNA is TGTGCCAGCAGCTTAGACGGGAGAATCCAAGAGACCCAGTACTTC.

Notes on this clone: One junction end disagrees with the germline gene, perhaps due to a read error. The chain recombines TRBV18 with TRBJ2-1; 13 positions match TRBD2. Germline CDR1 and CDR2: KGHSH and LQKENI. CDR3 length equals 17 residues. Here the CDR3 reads CASSPLTPTSGGSGALF. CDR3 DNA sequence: TGTGCCAGCTCACCCCTAACTCCGACTAGCGGGGGGAGCGGCGCGCTCTTC.

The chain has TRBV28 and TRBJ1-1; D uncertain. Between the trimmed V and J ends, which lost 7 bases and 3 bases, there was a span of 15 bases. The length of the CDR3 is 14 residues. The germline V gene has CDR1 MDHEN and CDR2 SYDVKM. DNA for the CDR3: TGTGCCAGCACCGAGGGATCCCAGGACACTGAAGCTTTCTTT. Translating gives CASTEGSQDTEAFF. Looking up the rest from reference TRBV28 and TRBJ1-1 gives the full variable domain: DVKVTQSSRYLVKRTGEKVFLECVQDMDHENMFWYRQDPGLGLRLIYFSYDVKMKEKGDIPEGYSVSREKKERFSLILESASTNQTSMYLCASTEGSQDTEAFFGQGTRLTVV.

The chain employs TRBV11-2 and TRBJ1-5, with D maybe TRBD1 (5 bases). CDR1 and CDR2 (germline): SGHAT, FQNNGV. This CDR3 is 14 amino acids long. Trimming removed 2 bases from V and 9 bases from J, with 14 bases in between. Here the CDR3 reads CASSLRGGFRPQHF. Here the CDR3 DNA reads TGTGCCAGCAGCTTACGGGGGGGATTTCGGCCCCAGCATTTT. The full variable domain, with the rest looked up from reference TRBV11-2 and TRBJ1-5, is EAGVAQSPRYKIIEKRQSVAFWCNPISGHATLYWYQQILGQGPKLLIQFQNNGVVDDSQLPKDRFSAERLKGVDSTLKIQPAKLEDSAVYLCASSLRGGFRPQHFGDGTRLSIL.

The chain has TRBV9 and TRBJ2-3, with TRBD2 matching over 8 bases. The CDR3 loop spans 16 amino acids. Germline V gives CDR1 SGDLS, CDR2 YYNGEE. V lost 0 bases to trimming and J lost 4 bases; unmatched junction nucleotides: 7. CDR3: CASSVALSGSSDTQYF. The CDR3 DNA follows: TGTGCCAGCAGCGTAGCCCTCAGCGGGAGTTCAGATACGCAGTATTTT.

The CDR3 DNA reads TGTGCCATCACGTCCAGGGACAGGGTCGGCGAGCAGTACTTC. Protein: CAITSRDRVGEQYF. The chain links TRBV2 to TRBJ2-7; 9 nucleotides match TRBD1. After removal of 10 bases from V and 6 bases from J, the junction contained 13 bases not matched to a gene. This CDR3 has 14 amino acids. CDR1 is SNHLY and CDR2 is FYNNEI in the germline V gene.